This T cell receptor beta chain was captured by sequencing in a study of blood T cell repertoires in COVID-19. Study information: T cells, B-cell-depleted T cells, or PBMCs provided the cDNA or gDNA that served as material.

Clones were sequenced by immunoSEQ multiplex PCR, and TCRdb holds only the in-frame ones, with some missing. The sample shows approximately 140,000 clones, more than 75% of them seen only once. Trimming at V came to 3 bases and at J to 5 bases, leaving 8 bases not matched to a gene. The CDR3 consists of 15 residues. Germline lookup yields CDR1 SGDLS and CDR2 YYNGEE. This chain uses TRBV9 with TRBJ2-3; 8 bases align to TRBD2. What was sequenced was peripheral blood. This receptor was obtained from a man aged 70 or older with active COVID-19. The CDR3 sequence: CASSASGSGGDTQYF. The CDR3 DNA is TGTGCCAGCAGCGCCAGCGGGAGTGGGGGAGATACGCAGTATTTT. The variable domain in full, completed from reference TRBV9 and TRBJ2-3, reads DSGVTQTPKHLITATGQRVTLRCSPRSGDLSVYWYQQSLDQGLQFLIQYYNGEERAKGNILERFSAQQFPDLHSELNLSSLELGDSALYFCASSASGSGGDTQYFGPGTRLTVL.